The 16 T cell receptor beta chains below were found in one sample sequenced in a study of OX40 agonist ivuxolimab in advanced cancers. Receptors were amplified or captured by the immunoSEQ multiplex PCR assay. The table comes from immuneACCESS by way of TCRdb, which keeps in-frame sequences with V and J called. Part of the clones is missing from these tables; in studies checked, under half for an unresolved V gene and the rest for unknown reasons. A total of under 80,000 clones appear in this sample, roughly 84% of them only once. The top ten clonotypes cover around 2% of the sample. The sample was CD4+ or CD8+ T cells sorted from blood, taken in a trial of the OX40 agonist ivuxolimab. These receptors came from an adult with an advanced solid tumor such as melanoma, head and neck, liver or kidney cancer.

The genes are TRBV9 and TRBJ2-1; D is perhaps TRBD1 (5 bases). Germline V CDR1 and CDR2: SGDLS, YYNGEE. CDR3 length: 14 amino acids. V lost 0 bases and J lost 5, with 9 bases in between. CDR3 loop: CASSVGPRDNEQFF. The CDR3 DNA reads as TGTGCCAGCAGCGTAGGCCCCAGGGACAATGAGCAGTTCTTC.

CDR3 region: CASSPRGYEQFF. The CDR3 DNA follows: TGTGCCAGCAGCCCTAGGGGCTATGAGCAGTTCTTC. The chain employs TRBV7-9 and TRBJ2-1; TRBD1 might be the D (5 bases). Trimming took off 5 bases at V and 8 bases at J, with 10 bases between the two ends. This CDR3 has 12 amino acids. Germline CDR1 is SEHNR and CDR2 is FQNEAQ (reference sequence). The whole variable domain, remainder taken from reference TRBV7-9 and TRBJ2-1, is DTGVSQNPRHKITKRGQNVTFRCDPISEHNRLYWYRQTLGQGPEFLTYFQNEAQLEKSRLLSDRFSAERPKGSFSTLEIQRTEQGDSAMYLCASSPRGYEQFFGPGTRLTVL.

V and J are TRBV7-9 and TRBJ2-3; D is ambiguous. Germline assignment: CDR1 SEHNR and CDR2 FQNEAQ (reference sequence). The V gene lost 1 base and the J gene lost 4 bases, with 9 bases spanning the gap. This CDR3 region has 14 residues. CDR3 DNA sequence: TGTGCCAGCAGCTTAGAGGAGTCCCCAGATACGCAGTATTTT. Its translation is CASSLEESPDTQYF.

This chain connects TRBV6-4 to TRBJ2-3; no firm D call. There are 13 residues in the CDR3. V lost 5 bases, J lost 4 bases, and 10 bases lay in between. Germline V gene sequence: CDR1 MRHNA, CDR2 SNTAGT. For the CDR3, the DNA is TGTGCCAGCAGTCGCCAGGCCTCAGATACGCAGTATTTT. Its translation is CASSRQASDTQYF.

CDR3 nucleotide sequence: TGCGCCAGCAGCCAATCCCGGGGGACTGAGCAGTTCTTC. Amino acids: CASSQSRGTEQFF. The chain is built from TRBV4-3 and TRBJ2-1; tentatively, D is TRBD2 (6 bases). The CDR3 is 13 amino acids. Trimming left V 2 bases short and J 9 bases short, with 11 bases between. CDR1 is LGHNA, CDR2 YSLEER, per germline.

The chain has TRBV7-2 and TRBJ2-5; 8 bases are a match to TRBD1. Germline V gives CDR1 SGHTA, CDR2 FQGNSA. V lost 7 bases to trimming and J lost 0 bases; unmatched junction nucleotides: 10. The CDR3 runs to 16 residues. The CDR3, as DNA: TGTGCCAGCAAGCTTTGGGGACAGGCCAACCAAGAGACCCAGTACTTC. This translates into CASKLWGQANQETQYF.

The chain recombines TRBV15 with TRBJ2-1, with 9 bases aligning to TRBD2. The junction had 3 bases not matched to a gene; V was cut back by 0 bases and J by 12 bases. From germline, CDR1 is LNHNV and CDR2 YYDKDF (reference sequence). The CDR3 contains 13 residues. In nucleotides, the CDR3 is TGTGCCACCAGCAGAGATACGACTAGCGGGCAGTTCTTC. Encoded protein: CATSRDTTSGQFF.

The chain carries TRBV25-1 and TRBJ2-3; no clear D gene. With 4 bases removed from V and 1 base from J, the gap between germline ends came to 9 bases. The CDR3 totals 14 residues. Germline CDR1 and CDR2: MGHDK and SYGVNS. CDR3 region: CASSALDRTDTQYF. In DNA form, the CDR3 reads TGTGCCAGCAGTGCTCTCGACCGCACAGATACGCAGTATTTT.

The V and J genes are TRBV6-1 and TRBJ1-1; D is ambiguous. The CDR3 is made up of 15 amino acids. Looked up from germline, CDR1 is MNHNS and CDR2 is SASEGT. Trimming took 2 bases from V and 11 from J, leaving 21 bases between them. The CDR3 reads CASSEREVAPRRAFF. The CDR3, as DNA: TGTGCCAGCAGTGAAAGAGAGGTCGCCCCCAGAAGGGCTTTCTTT.

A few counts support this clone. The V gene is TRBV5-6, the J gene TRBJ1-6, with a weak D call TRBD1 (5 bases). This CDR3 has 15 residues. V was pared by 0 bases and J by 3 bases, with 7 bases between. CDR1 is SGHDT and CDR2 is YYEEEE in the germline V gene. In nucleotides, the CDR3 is TGTGCCAGCAGCTTGGGGGGACTCTATAATTCACCCCTCCACTTT. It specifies CASSLGGLYNSPLHF.

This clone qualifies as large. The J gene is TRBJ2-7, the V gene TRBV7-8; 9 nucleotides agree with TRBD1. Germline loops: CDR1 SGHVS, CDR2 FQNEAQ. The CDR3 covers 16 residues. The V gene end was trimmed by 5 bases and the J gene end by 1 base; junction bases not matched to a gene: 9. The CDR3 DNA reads TGTGCCAGCAGCCAAAAAACCGGGACAGGGTCCTACGAGCAGTACTTC. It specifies CASSQKTGTGSYEQYF.

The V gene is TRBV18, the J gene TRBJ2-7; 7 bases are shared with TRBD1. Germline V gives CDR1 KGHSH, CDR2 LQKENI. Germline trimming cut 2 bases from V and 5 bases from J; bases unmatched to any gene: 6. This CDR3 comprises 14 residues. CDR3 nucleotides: TGTGCCAGCTCACCAGTTGGCGACAGGGACGAGCAGTACTTC. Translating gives CASSPVGDRDEQYF. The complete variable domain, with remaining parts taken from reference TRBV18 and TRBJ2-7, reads NAGVMQNPRHLVRRRGQEARLRCSPMKGHSHVYWYRQLPEEGLKFMVYLQKENIIDESGMPKERFSAEFPKEGPSILRIQQVVRGDSAAYFCASSPVGDRDEQYFGPGTRLTVT.

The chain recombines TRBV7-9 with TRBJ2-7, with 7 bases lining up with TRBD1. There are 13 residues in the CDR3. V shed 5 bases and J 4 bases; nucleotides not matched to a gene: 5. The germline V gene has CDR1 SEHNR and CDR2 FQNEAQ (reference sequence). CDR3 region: CASSPNRGYEQYF. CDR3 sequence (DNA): TGTGCCAGCAGCCCCAACAGGGGATACGAGCAGTACTTC. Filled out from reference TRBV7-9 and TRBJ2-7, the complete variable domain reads DTGVSQNPRHKITKRGQNVTFRCDPISEHNRLYWYRQTLGQGPEFLTYFQNEAQLEKSRLLSDRFSAERPKGSFSTLEIQRTEQGDSAMYLCASSPNRGYEQYFGPGTRLTVT.

The CDR3 protein is CASSLAGVYNSPLHF. The CDR3 DNA follows: TGCGCCAGCAGCCTGGCGGGGGTGTATAATTCACCCCTCCACTTT. V and J are TRBV5-1 and TRBJ1-6, with a tentative D call TRBD1 (5 bases). The CDR3 loop spans 15 amino acids. Trimming removed 4 bases from V and 4 bases from J, with 12 bases in between. Germline loops: CDR1 SGHRS, CDR2 YFSETQ.

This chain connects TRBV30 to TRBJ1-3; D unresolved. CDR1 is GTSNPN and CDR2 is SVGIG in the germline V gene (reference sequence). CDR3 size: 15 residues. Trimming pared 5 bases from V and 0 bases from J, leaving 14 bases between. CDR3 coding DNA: TGTGCCTGGGGGGATGTAGTGATCTCTGGAAACACCATATATTTT. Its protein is CAWGDVVISGNTIYF.

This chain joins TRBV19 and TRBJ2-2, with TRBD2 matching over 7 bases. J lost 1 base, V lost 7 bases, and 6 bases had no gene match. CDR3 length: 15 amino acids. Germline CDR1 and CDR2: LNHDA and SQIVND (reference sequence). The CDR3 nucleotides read TGTGCCAGTACTTGGCGGGGGATGAACACCGGGGAGCTGTTTTTT. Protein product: CASTWRGMNTGELFF.